This entry lists 11 T cell receptor beta chains sequenced from one sample in a study of T cell responses to AZD1222 COVID-19 vaccine. Method: immunoSEQ multiplex PCR; TCRdb's copy keeps in-frame clones and lacks some. The sample contains 95,000 to 150,000 clones, over 75% of which appear only once. Sequenced here: peripheral blood, sampled on day 0 of AZD1222 vaccination. The receptors were sampled from an adult in good health.

The chain links TRBV24-1 to TRBJ1-5; D perhaps matches TRBD1 (6 bases). The CDR3 is 14 residues long. Trimming shortened V by 4 bases and J by 4 bases, and 10 bases separated the two germline ends. CDR1 KGHDR and CDR2 SFDVKD come from the germline V gene. The CDR3 protein is CATSDRGQNQPQHF. DNA of the CDR3: TGTGCCACCAGTGACCGTGGACAGAATCAGCCCCAGCATTTT.

The V call is TRBV5-1, the J call TRBJ2-7; TRBD1 agrees at 9 bases. The V gene's germline CDR1 is SGHRS and CDR2 YFSETQ. This CDR3 spans 15 amino acids. The J segment lost 4 bases and the V segment lost 4 bases, leaving 9 bases of the junction unmatched. CDR3 region: CASSPSGGTGYEQYF. CDR3 sequence (DNA): TGCGCCAGCAGCCCATCAGGCGGGACAGGGTACGAGCAGTACTTC.

V usage is TRBV9 and J usage is TRBJ1-1; D remains ambiguous. The CDR3 totals 16 residues. Looked up from germline, CDR1 is SGDLS and CDR2 is YYNGEE. Between the trimmed V and J ends, which lost 4 bases and 1 base, there was a span of 17 bases. This CDR3 is CASSPPFRTENTEAFF. CDR3 in DNA: TGTGCCAGCAGCCCGCCCTTCCGGACGGAGAACACTGAAGCTTTCTTT.

The V and J genes are TRBV2 and TRBJ2-7; weak D call: TRBD1 (6 bases). The CDR3 spans 13 residues. Between the trimmed V and J ends, which lost 6 bases and 0 bases, there was a span of 9 bases. Germline V gene sequence: CDR1 SNHLY, CDR2 FYNNEI. The CDR3 reads CASRDSNSYEQYF. CDR3 DNA: TGTGCCAGCAGGGACAGCAACTCCTACGAGCAGTACTTC.

This rearrangement joins TRBV5-4 to TRBJ2-5, with a tentative D call TRBD1 (6 bases). Trimming stripped 5 bases from V and 6 bases from J, with 14 bases between. CDR1 and CDR2 from the germline V gene are SGHNT and YYREEE (reference sequence). The CDR3 is 13 residues long. CDR3 sequence: CASRDRLSQTQYF. CDR3 DNA: TGTGCCAGCAGGGACAGATTAAGTCAGACCCAGTACTTC.

V is TRBV5-1 and J is TRBJ2-7, with 10 bases identical to TRBD2. The CDR3 runs to 14 residues. Germline trimming cut 3 bases from V and 4 bases from J; bases unmatched to any gene: 4. Germline CDR1 reads SGHRS; CDR2 reads YFSETQ. In DNA, the CDR3 is TGCGCCAGCAGCTCTGCTAGCGGGGGTTACGAGCAGTACTTC. Translating gives CASSSASGGYEQYF. Full variable domain (rest looked up from reference TRBV5-1 and TRBJ2-7): KAGVTQTPRYLIKTRGQQVTLSCSPISGHRSVSWYQQTPGQGLQFLFEYFSETQRNKGNFPGRFSGRQFSNSRSEMNVSTLELGDSALYLCASSSASGGYEQYFGPGTRLTVT.

The chain combines TRBV5-5 with TRBJ2-6, with 11 bases that match TRBD1. The CDR3 covers 17 residues. Germline V gene data show CDR1 as SGHKS and CDR2 as YYEKEE (reference sequence). After removal of 3 bases from V and 2 bases from J, the junction contained 4 bases not matched to a gene. This CDR3 is CASSWDRGMTGANVLTF. The CDR3, as DNA: TGTGCCAGCAGCTGGGACAGGGGGATGACTGGGGCCAACGTCCTGACTTTC.

The gene calls are TRBV29-1 and TRBJ2-7; 7 nucleotides agree with TRBD1. This CDR3 is built from 13 residues. The germline V gene has CDR1 SQVTM and CDR2 ANQGSEA. The ends lost 4 bases at V and 2 bases at J; junction bases unmatched: 5. The DNA for the CDR3 is TGCAGCGTTGGGTTAGGGGGCACCTACGAGCAGTACTTC. Translation gives CSVGLGGTYEQYF.

This sequence joins TRBV30 and TRBJ1-5; D is possibly TRBD1 (5 bases). Germline assignment: CDR1 GTSNPN and CDR2 SVGIG (reference sequence). This CDR3 is built from 13 residues. Trimming shortened V by 4 bases and J by 5 bases, and 12 bases separated the two germline ends. The chain's CDR3 is CAWTPRGDQPQHF. CDR3 in DNA: TGTGCCTGGACCCCCCGGGGGGATCAGCCCCAGCATTTT.

V gene TRBV5-6 combines with J gene TRBJ2-1; 9 nucleotides match TRBD1. V shed 5 bases and J 3 bases; nucleotides not matched to a gene: 3. The CDR3 length is 14 residues. Germline V gene sequence: CDR1 SGHDT, CDR2 YYEEEE. The CDR3: CASRRQGDYNEQFF. CDR3 bases: TGTGCCAGCAGGAGACAGGGGGACTACAATGAGCAGTTCTTC.

The chain couples TRBV6-1 to TRBJ1-6; 7 positions match TRBD1. Trimming took 2 bases from V and 5 from J; bases not matched to a gene: 9. Germline loops: CDR1 MNHNS, CDR2 SASEGT. The CDR3 has 17 residues. The CDR3 nucleotides read TGTGCCAGCAGTGAACGACAGGGATTCCCCCATAATTCACCCCTCCACTTT. Translated: CASSERQGFPHNSPLHF.